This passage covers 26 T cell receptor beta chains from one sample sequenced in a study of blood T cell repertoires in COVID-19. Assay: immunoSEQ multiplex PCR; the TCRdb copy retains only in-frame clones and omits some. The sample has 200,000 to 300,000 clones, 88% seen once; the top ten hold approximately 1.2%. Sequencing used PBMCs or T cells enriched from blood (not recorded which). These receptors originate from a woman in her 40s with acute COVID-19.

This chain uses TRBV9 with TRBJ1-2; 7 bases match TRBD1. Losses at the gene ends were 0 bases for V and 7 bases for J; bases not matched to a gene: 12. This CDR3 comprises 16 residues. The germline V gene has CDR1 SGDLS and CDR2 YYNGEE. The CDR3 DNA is TGTGCCAGCAGCGTAGAAGCGACAGGGCGAATGGGTGGCTACACCTTC. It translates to CASSVEATGRMGGYTF.

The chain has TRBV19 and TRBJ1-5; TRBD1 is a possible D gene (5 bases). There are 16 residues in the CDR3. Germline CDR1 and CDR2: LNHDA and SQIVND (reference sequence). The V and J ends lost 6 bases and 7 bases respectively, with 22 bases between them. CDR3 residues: CASSQDQGIRRQPQHF. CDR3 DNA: TGTGCCAGTAGCCAAGATCAGGGAATCCGAAGACAGCCCCAGCATTTT.

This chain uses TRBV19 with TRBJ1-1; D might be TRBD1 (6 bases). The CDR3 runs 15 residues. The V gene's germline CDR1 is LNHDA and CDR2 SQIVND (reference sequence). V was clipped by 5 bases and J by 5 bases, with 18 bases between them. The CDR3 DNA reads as TGTGCCAGTAGTTACTGGGCACAGGGCTCTACTGAAGCTTTCTTT. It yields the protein CASSYWAQGSTEAFF.

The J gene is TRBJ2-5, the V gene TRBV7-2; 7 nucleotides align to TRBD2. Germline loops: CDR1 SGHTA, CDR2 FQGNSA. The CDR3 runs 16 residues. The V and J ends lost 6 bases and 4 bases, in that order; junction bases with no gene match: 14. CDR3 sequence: CASRLGWGGLRETQYF. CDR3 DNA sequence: TGTGCCAGCAGGCTAGGGTGGGGGGGTCTTCGAGAGACCCAGTACTTC.

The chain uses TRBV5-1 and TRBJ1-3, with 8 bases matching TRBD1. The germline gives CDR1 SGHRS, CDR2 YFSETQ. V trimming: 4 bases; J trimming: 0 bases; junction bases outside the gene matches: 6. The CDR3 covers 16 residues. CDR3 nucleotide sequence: TGCGCCAGCAGCGGGGGACAGGCGGACTCTGGAAACACCATATATTTT. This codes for CASSGGQADSGNTIYF. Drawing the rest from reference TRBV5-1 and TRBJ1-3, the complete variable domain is KAGVTQTPRYLIKTRGQQVTLSCSPISGHRSVSWYQQTPGQGLQFLFEYFSETQRNKGNFPGRFSGRQFSNSRSEMNVSTLELGDSALYLCASSGGQADSGNTIYFGEGSWLTVV.

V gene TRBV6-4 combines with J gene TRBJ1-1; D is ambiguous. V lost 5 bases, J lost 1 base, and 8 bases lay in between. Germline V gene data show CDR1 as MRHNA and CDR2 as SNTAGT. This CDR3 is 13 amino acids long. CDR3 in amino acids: CASSSEPNTEAFF. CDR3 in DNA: TGTGCCAGCAGTAGCGAACCGAACACTGAAGCTTTCTTT.

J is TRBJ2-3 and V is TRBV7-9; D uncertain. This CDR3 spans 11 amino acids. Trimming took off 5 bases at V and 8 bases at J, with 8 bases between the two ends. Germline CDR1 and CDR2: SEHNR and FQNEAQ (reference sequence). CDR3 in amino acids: CASSPSVTQYF. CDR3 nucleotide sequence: TGTGCCAGCAGCCCCTCGGTTACGCAGTATTTT.

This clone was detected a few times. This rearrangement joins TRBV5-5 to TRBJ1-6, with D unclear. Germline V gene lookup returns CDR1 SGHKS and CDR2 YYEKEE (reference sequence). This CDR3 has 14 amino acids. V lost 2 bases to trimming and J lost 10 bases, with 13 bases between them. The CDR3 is CASSFGGLGSPLHF. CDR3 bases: TGTGCCAGCAGCTTTGGAGGGCTTGGGTCACCCCTCCACTTT.

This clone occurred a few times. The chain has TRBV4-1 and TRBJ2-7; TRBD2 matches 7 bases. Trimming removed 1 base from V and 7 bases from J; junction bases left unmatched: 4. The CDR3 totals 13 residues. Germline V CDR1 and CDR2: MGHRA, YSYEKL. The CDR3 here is CASSQGEGGEQYF. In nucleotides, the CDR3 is TGCGCCAGCAGCCAAGGGGAGGGAGGGGAGCAGTACTTC.

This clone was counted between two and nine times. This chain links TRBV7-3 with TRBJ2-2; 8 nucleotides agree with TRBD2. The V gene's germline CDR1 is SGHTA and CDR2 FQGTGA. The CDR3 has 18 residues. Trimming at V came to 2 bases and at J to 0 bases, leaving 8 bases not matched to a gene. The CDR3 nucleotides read TGTGCCAGCAGCTTAGGGGTAGCGGGGCCTCCGAACACCGGGGAGCTGTTTTTT. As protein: CASSLGVAGPPNTGELFF.

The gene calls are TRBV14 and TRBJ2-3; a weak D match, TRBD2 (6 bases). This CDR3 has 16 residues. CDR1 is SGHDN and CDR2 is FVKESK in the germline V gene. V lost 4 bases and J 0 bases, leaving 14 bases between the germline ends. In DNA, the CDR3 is TGTGCCAGCAGCCGGAGGGTGGTTGTCAGCACAGATACGCAGTATTTT. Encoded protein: CASSRRVVVSTDTQYF.

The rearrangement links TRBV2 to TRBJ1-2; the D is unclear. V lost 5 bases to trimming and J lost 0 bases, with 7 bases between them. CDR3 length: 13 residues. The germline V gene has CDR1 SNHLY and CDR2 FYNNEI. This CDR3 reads CASSKQSNYGYTF. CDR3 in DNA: TGTGCCAGCAGTAAACAGTCTAACTATGGCTACACCTTC.

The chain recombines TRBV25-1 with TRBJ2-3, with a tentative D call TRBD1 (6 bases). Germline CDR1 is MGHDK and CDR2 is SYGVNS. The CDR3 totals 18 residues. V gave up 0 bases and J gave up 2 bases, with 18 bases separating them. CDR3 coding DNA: TGTGCCAGCAGTGAATATGGTGGGACACCCGATACCACAGATACGCAGTATTTT. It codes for CASSEYGGTPDTTDTQYF.

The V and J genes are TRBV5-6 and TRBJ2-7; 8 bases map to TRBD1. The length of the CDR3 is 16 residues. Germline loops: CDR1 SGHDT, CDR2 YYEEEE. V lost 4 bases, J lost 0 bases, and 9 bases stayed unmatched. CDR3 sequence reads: CASSGGGQVGSYEQYV. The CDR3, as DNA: TGTGCCAGCAGCGGAGGGGGACAGGTCGGCTCCTACGAGCAGTACGTC.

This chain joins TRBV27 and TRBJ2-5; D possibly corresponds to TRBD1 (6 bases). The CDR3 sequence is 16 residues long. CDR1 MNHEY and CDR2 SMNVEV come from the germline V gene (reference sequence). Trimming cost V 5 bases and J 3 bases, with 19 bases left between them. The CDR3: CASSPPPGHPKETQYF. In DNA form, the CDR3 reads TGTGCCAGCAGTCCTCCGCCGGGACACCCTAAAGAGACCCAGTACTTC.

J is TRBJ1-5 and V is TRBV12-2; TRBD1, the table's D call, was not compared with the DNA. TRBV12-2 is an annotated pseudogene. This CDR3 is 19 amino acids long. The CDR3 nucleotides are TGTGCAAGTCGCTCCGACGACAGGCCGGACGTTCGTAGCAATCAGCCCCAGCATTTT. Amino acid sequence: CASRSDDRPDVRSNQPQHF.

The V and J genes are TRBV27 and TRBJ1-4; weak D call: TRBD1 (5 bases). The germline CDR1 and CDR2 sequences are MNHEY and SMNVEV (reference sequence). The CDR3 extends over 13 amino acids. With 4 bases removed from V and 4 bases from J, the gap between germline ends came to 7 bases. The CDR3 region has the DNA TGTGCCAGCAGTTACAGGAGTAATGAAAAACTGTTTTTT. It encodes CASSYRSNEKLFF. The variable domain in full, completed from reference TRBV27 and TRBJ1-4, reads EAQVTQNPRYLITVTGKKLTVTCSQNMNHEYMSWYRQDPGLGLRQIYYSMNVEVTDKGDVPEGYKVSRKEKRNFPLILESPSPNQTSLYFCASSYRSNEKLFFGSGTQLSVL.

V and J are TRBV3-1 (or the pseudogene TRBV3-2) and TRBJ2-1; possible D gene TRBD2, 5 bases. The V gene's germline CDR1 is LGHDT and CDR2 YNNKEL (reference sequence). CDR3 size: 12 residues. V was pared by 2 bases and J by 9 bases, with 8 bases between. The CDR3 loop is CASSQFEGEQFF. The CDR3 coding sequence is TGTGCCAGCAGCCAATTCGAGGGTGAGCAGTTCTTC.

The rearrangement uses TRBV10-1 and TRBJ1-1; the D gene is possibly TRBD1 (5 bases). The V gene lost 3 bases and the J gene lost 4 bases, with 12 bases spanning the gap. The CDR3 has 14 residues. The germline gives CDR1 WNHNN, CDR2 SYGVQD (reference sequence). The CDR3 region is CASSEVPGRTEAFF. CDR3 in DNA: TGCGCCAGCAGTGAAGTACCAGGGCGCACTGAAGCTTTCTTT.

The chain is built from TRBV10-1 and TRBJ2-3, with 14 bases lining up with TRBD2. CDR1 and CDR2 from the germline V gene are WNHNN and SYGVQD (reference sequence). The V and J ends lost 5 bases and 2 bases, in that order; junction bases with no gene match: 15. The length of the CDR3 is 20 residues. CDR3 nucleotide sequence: TGCGCCAGCAGTCAAATTCCCGGGACTAGCGGGAGAGAGGCCACAGATACGCAGTATTTT. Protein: CASSQIPGTSGREATDTQYF.

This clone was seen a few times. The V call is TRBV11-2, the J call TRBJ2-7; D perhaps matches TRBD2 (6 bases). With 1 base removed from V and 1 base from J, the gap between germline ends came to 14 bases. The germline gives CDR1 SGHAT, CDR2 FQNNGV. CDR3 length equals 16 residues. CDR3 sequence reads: CASSLAGNGGSYEQYF. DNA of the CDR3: TGTGCCAGCAGCTTAGCGGGCAATGGGGGGTCCTACGAGCAGTACTTC.

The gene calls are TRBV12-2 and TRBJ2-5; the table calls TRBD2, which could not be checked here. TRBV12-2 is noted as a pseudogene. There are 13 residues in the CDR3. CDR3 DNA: TGTGCAAGTCGCTTCGGACTAGCGGGGACCCAGTACTTC. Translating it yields CASRFGLAGTQYF.

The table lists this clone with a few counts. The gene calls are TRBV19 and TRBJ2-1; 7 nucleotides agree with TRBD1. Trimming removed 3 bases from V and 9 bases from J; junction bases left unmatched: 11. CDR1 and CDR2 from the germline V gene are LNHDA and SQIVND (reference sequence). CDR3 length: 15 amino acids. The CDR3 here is CASSIPGTEIIEQFF. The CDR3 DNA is TGTGCCAGTAGTATCCCCGGGACAGAGATCATTGAGCAGTTCTTC.

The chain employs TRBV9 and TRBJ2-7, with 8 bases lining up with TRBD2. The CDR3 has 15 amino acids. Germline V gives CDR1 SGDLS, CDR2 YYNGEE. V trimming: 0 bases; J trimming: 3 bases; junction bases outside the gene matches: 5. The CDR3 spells CASSVGFAGGYEQYF. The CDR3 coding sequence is TGTGCCAGCAGCGTAGGCTTCGCGGGGGGCTACGAGCAGTACTTC.

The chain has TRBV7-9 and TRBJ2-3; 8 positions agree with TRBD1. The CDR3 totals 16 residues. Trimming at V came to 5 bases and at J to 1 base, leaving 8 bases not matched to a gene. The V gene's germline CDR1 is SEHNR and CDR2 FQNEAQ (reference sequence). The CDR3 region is CASSASRGQGTDTQYF. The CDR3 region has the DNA TGTGCCAGCAGCGCGTCGAGGGGACAGGGCACAGATACGCAGTATTTT.

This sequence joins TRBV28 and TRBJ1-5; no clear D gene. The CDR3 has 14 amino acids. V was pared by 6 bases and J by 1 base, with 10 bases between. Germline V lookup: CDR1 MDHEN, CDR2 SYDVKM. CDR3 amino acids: CASRPTVSNQPQHF. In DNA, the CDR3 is TGTGCCAGCAGACCTACAGTGAGCAATCAGCCCCAGCATTTT.